This T cell receptor beta chain is from a study of Ad26.COV2.S vaccination and SARS-CoV-2 variants (dated by TCRdb to about 2021). Notes on the research overall: Sequencing of the TCRbeta repertoire served to evaluate the specificity and breadth of SARS-CoV-2-reactive T cell receptors following Ad26.COV2.S vaccination. A total of 32 samples were included in the TCR-sequenced set, comprising roughly 19 Ad26.COV2.S vaccine recipients, 5 placebo recipients and 8 SARS-CoV-2 convalescent individuals. Overall results and qualifications from the work: It was noted by the authors that total T cell responses may have been underestimated by the TCR breadth and depth analyses. After vaccination, spike-specific CD8+ and CD4+ T cell responses were reported to show substantial breadth. Ad26.COV2.S recipients had higher spike-specific TCR breadth than placebo recipients (P = 0.0014). Vaccine and placebo recipients had similar non-spike TCR breadth, a finding consistent with the vaccine containing only spike.

Notes on this clone: What antigen it recognizes has not been identified. No base-level quality is on record; no much larger clone is a single base apart.

The CDR3 runs 13 amino acids, cysteine and phenylalanine included. CDR3 DNA is the only sequence kept; it has 39 bases, read in frame from the first base. CDR1 and CDR2 were assigned from the germline V gene as SNHLY and FYNNEI. V is shortened by 4 bases, J by 2 bases, and the region joining them spans 8 bases. The immunoSEQ Assay was used to sequence TCRbeta CDR3 regions. After extraction, genomic DNA underwent amplification by bias-controlled multiplex PCR, followed by high-throughput sequencing. The authors processed their data as follows. To quantify the absolute abundance of every unique TCRbeta CDR3 region, sequences were collapsed and filtered. T cell fraction was estimated by normalization of TCRbeta template counts to usable DNA, with usable DNA being measured through amplification of reference genes present in all nucleated cells. Repertoire TCRs were annotated as SARS-CoV-2-specific when V gene, CDR3 amino acid sequence and J gene were exactly matched to a known reactive TCR set. The reference SARS-CoV-2 TCR set came from MIRA and was filtered for enrichment in COVID-19-positive ImmuneCODE repertoires, removing public or cross-reactive TCRs. Using the MIRA antigens, annotated TCRs were further analysed by specific ORF or by position within an ORF. Breadth was defined as annotated unique rearrangements over total unique productive rearrangements; depth was the summed frequency of those rearrangements. Two-sided Wilcoxon rank-sum tests were used to compare TCR breadth between groups. The table was pulled from immuneACCESS by TCRdb, which kept in-frame rearrangements only. Such tables lose some clones; where checked, under half of the loss comes from unresolved V genes, and the rest has no known cause. Clone size and the V and J calls come from that table; the DNA yielded D and trimming. This sample is represented by roughly 380,000 clones; about 90% of them were singletons. The top ten constitute about 3.9% of the sample.

The time point label of this sample denotes: individuals recovered from natural SARS-CoV-2 infection. This TCR derives from a human donor who had recovered from COVID-19. The sample in question was peripheral blood, obtained after recovery from COVID-19. This chain joins TRBV2 to TRBJ2-5, with the D gene not clear enough to name. The nucleotide sequence reads as follows: TGTGCCAGCAGTGGGGCGTATCAAGAGACCCAGTACTTC. It codes for CASSGAYQETQYF.